This T cell receptor beta chain was captured in a study of regulatory T cells in long-lasting Graves disease. As for the study in general: Positive TSH receptor antibodies alongside over 5 years of antithyroid drugs were what marked Graves' disease as persistent.

The TCR beta library used iRepertoire HTBI primers with Arm-PCR amplification of CDR3. MiXCR, applied by TCRdb to the multiplex PCR reads, yields one record per CDR3 protein. The sample gives roughly 470,000 distinct CDR3 sequences, around 21% of which show up once; 7.8% is in the top ten. Specified time point: persistent/refractory GD, antithyroid drugs over 5 years with positive TRAb. With RNA extracted from PBMCs as input, the TCR library was made. This CDR3 has 14 residues. V gave up 4 bases and J gave up 6 bases, with 14 bases separating them. Germline V gives CDR1 MDHEN, CDR2 SYDVKM. Sequencing was performed on peripheral blood mononuclear cells (PBMCs), taken when the disease was refractory, from a patient treated with antithyroid drugs. The sequence derives from a female donor with Graves disease. The chain uses TRBV28 and TRBJ2-3; D uncertain. This CDR3 reads CASSYSPYGDTQYF. In DNA form, the CDR3 reads TGTGCCAGCAGTTACTCACCTTACGGGGATACGCAGTATTTT.